The 28 T cell receptor beta chains listed next were all sequenced from one sample in a study of blood T cell repertoires in COVID-19. Profiling relied on immunoSEQ multiplex PCR, and the TCRdb table lists in-frame clones only, not all of them. This table has 150,000 or so clones, approximately 84% appearing once. The source material was peripheral blood. These receptors originate from a man aged 40-55 years who had recovered from COVID-19.

The chain recombines TRBV5-1 with TRBJ2-4, with a tentative D call TRBD2 (5 bases). The CDR3 extends over 16 amino acids. CDR1 is SGHRS, CDR2 YFSETQ, per germline. Trimming stripped 4 bases from V and 4 bases from J, with 18 bases between. CDR3 DNA: TGCGCCAGCAGCGCCACCGATGCGGGCCGGAAAAACATTCAGTACTTC. It translates to CASSATDAGRKNIQYF.

This clone was counted only a few times. J is TRBJ2-1 and V is TRBV2, with D maybe TRBD2 (7 bases). Trimming left V 8 bases short and J 7 bases short, with 12 bases between. CDR1 and CDR2 from the germline V gene are SNHLY and FYNNEI. The CDR3 extends over 12 amino acids. The DNA for the CDR3 is TGTGCCAGCGGACGGGGGGCGAATGAGCAGTTCTTC. This gives the protein CASGRGANEQFF.

The chain couples TRBV29-1 to TRBJ2-1, with a possible D match to TRBD1 (5 bases). The CDR3 is made up of 14 amino acids. The V gene lost 3 bases and the J gene lost 8 bases, with 17 bases spanning the gap. In germline, CDR1 is SQVTM, CDR2 ANQGSEA. The CDR3 DNA follows: TGCAGCGTTGATACAGGTGTCAGGGTGGATGAGCAGTTCTTC. Translating it yields CSVDTGVRVDEQFF.

This clone has a handful of counts. This chain joins TRBV6-5 and TRBJ1-5, with 7 bases fitting TRBD1. Germline values: CDR1 MNHEY, CDR2 SVGAGI. This CDR3 comprises 15 residues. V was clipped by 6 bases and J by 2 bases; unmatched bases: 7. The CDR3 nucleotides read TGTGCCAGCAGACAGGATACAGGGGGCAATCAGCCCCAGCATTTT. Its protein product is CASRQDTGGNQPQHF.

The chain carries TRBV18 and TRBJ2-7; 14 nucleotides line up with TRBD2. CDR3 length: 15 amino acids. Per the germline V gene, CDR1 is KGHSH and CDR2 is LQKENI. Trimming cost V 5 bases and J 2 bases; bases outside gene matches: 2. The CDR3 loop reads CASSGTSGGPYEQYF. CDR3 DNA sequence: TGTGCCAGCTCAGGGACTAGCGGGGGACCCTACGAGCAGTACTTC.

This chain connects TRBV6-2 or TRBV6-3 to TRBJ2-3; 15 bases fit TRBD2. V lost 5 bases, J lost 4 bases, and 4 bases stayed unmatched. Germline lookup yields CDR1 MNHEY and CDR2 SVGEGT. CDR3 length: 16 residues. The CDR3 DNA follows: TGTGCCAGCAGTACCGGACTAGCGGGGGGGGCAGATACGCAGTATTTT. This gives the protein CASSTGLAGGADTQYF.

V is TRBV5-4 and J is TRBJ2-3; 9 bases are shared with TRBD2. CDR1 and CDR2 (germline): SGHNT, YYREEE (reference sequence). V dropped 10 bases and J dropped 6; count of bases not matched to a gene: 3. This CDR3 is 11 amino acids long. The CDR3 DNA sequence: TGTGCCGGAACTAGCGGGGATACGCAGTATTTT. This codes for CAGTSGDTQYF.

V is TRBV4-3 and J is TRBJ2-1, with 7 bases that match TRBD1. The CDR3 length is 13 residues. The V and J ends lost 3 bases and 7 bases, in that order; junction bases with no gene match: 3. Germline lookup yields CDR1 LGHNA and CDR2 YSLEER. The CDR3 region is CASSQNRGNEQFF. The DNA for the CDR3 is TGCGCCAGCAGCCAGAACAGGGGAAATGAGCAGTTCTTC.

The chain is built from TRBV7-9 and TRBJ2-3, with D possibly being TRBD2 (6 bases). The CDR3 spans 16 residues. The V gene lost 5 bases and the J gene lost 5 bases, with 20 bases spanning the gap. Germline loops: CDR1 SEHNR, CDR2 FQNEAQ (reference sequence). The CDR3 bases are TGTGCCAGCAGCACCCCGGACTCGTTGGGGGGAGATACGCAGTATTTT. Translation gives CASSTPDSLGGDTQYF.

This rearrangement joins TRBV29-1 to TRBJ2-7; 8 nucleotides line up with TRBD1. The CDR3 has 13 amino acids. With V trimmed by 6 bases and J by 2 bases, 6 bases remained unmatched. From germline, CDR1 is SQVTM and CDR2 ANQGSEA. The DNA for the CDR3 is TGCAGCGTGGGGGGACAGGCCCCCTACGAGCAGTACTTC. It codes for CSVGGQAPYEQYF.

The genes are TRBV30 and TRBJ2-5; 7 bases are a match to TRBD1. After removal of 0 bases from V and 7 bases from J, the junction contained 8 bases not matched to a gene. The germline V gene has CDR1 GTSNPN and CDR2 SVGIG (reference sequence). This CDR3 spans 14 amino acids. The CDR3 nucleotides are TGTGCCTGGAGTGTACCCCTCAGGGGGTCGACCCAGTACTTC. Translated: CAWSVPLRGSTQYF.

The rearrangement joins TRBV7-9 to TRBJ2-1; 7 bases are a match to TRBD2. CDR1 is SEHNR, CDR2 FQNEAQ, per germline (reference sequence). The CDR3 contains 13 residues. V was pared by 5 bases and J by 8 bases, with 6 bases of the junction left unmatched. CDR3 nucleotide sequence: TGTGCCAGCAGCCGAGCGGGGTTAGATGAGCAGTTCTTC. As protein: CASSRAGLDEQFF.

This chain connects TRBV19 to TRBJ1-2, with 10 bases matching TRBD1. Germline V gene data show CDR1 as LNHDA and CDR2 as SQIVND (reference sequence). After removal of 7 bases from V and 5 bases from J, the junction contained 4 bases not matched to a gene. This CDR3 is 13 amino acids long. The DNA of the CDR3 is TGTGCCAGTACCGCGGGACAGGGGTATGGCTACACCTTC. Its translation is CASTAGQGYGYTF.

This sequence joins TRBV5-1 and TRBJ2-1; 9 positions agree with TRBD1. Per germline, CDR1 SGHRS and CDR2 YFSETQ. The ends lost 7 bases at V and 0 bases at J; junction bases unmatched: 11. The CDR3 spans 17 residues. This chain's CDR3 is CASRPRTGVISYNEQFF. CDR3 sequence (DNA): TGCGCCAGCCGACCAAGGACAGGGGTAATCTCCTACAATGAGCAGTTCTTC.

This clone is medium-sized by share. V usage is TRBV4-1 and J usage is TRBJ2-1, with TRBD2 matching over 11 bases. The junction had 4 bases not matched to a gene; V was cut back by 0 bases and J by 3 bases. This CDR3 is 17 amino acids long. Germline V gene data show CDR1 as MGHRA and CDR2 as YSYEKL. The DNA of the CDR3 is TGCGCCAGCAGCCAAGATCTAGCGGGAGGCTACTACAATGAGCAGTTCTTC. It encodes CASSQDLAGGYYNEQFF.

V gene TRBV7-8 combines with J gene TRBJ1-5, with a weak D call TRBD1 (6 bases). The CDR3 consists of 17 residues. Trimming stripped 4 bases from V and 2 bases from J, with 18 bases between. The germline V gene has CDR1 SGHVS and CDR2 FQNEAQ. The CDR3 nucleotides read TGTGCCAGCAGCTCCGATTCAGGGGCTTCGGGCAATCAGCCCCAGCATTTT. Protein: CASSSDSGASGNQPQHF.

The rearrangement links TRBV19 to TRBJ2-5, with TRBD2 matching over 9 bases. V lost 3 bases, J lost 4 bases, and 3 bases stayed unmatched. This CDR3 spans 14 amino acids. Germline CDR1 LNHDA, CDR2 SQIVND (reference sequence). DNA of the CDR3: TGTGCCAGTAGTATGATAGCGGGGGTAGAGACCCAGTACTTC. Translated: CASSMIAGVETQYF.

This chain links TRBV7-9 with TRBJ2-7; 7 positions agree with TRBD1. The CDR3 spans 15 residues. Germline CDR1 and CDR2: SEHNR and FQNEAQ (reference sequence). The V segment lost 1 base and the J segment 4 bases; nucleotides outside the gene matches: 7. The CDR3 is CASSLGVTGSYEQYF. As DNA, the CDR3 is TGTGCCAGCAGCTTAGGAGTGACAGGGAGTTACGAGCAGTACTTC.

The rearrangement uses TRBV9 and TRBJ1-2, with TRBD1 matching 10 bases. CDR3 length: 17 amino acids. With V trimmed by 0 bases and J by 2 bases, 7 bases remained unmatched. Germline-derived CDR1 and CDR2 are SGDLS and YYNGEE. The DNA of the CDR3 is TGTGCCAGCAGCGTAGAGGGACAGGGGACCCGCAACTATGGCTACACCTTC. Its protein is CASSVEGQGTRNYGYTF.

The rearrangement links TRBV9 to TRBJ2-7; 11 bases are shared with TRBD2. Germline loops: CDR1 SGDLS, CDR2 YYNGEE. The CDR3 is made up of 18 amino acids. V trimming: 4 bases; J trimming: 0 bases; junction bases outside the gene matches: 12. CDR3 sequence reads: CASSLRLAGTLSSYEQYF. CDR3 in DNA: TGTGCCAGCAGCCTTAGACTAGCGGGGACTTTAAGCTCCTACGAGCAGTACTTC.

This clone was seen only a few times. The gene calls are TRBV7-2 and TRBJ2-3; 16 bases fit TRBD2. This CDR3 has 18 residues. V lost 5 bases, J lost 5 bases, and 10 bases stayed unmatched. Germline V lookup: CDR1 SGHTA, CDR2 FQGNSA. CDR3 coding DNA: TGTGCCAGCAGCCACCCTGGGGGACTAGCGGGGGGGCTAGATACGCAGTATTTT. It encodes CASSHPGGLAGGLDTQYF.

V gene TRBV10-3 combines with J gene TRBJ2-7; the D gene is possibly TRBD1 (5 bases). V shed 4 bases and J shed 1 base, with 14 bases lying between them. The CDR3 runs 15 residues. Germline CDR1 ENHRY, CDR2 SYGVKD. The CDR3 bases are TGTGCCATCAGTGTACAGGCAACGACATCCTACGAGCAGTACTTC. It translates to CAISVQATTSYEQYF.

The chain has TRBV7-2 and TRBJ2-7; 12 bases fit TRBD2. Germline-derived CDR1 and CDR2 are SGHTA and FQGNSA. The CDR3 length is 14 residues. V dropped 5 bases and J dropped 8; count of bases not matched to a gene: 7. The DNA for the CDR3 is TGTGCCAGCAGCGTCGCTAGCGGGGGGGTGAAGCAGTACTTC. It codes for CASSVASGGVKQYF.

The chain couples TRBV2 to TRBJ2-2, with 9 bases matching TRBD2. CDR1 is SNHLY, CDR2 FYNNEI, per germline. CDR3 length equals 15 residues. Trimming removed 6 bases from V and 6 bases from J; junction bases left unmatched: 8. The CDR3 sequence is CASSIAGAWAGELFF. The CDR3 region has the DNA TGTGCCAGCAGCATAGCGGGAGCATGGGCCGGGGAGCTGTTTTTT.

This sequence joins TRBV28 and TRBJ1-5; the D gene is possibly TRBD1 (6 bases). Germline assignment: CDR1 MDHEN and CDR2 SYDVKM. Trimming stripped 3 bases from V and 4 bases from J, with 13 bases between. This CDR3 has 15 amino acids. The CDR3 DNA sequence: TGTGCCAGCAGTTTCCGGACAGCAAGTAATCAGCCCCAGCATTTT. Protein: CASSFRTASNQPQHF.

V is TRBV24-1 and J is TRBJ2-3, with 9 bases aligning to TRBD1. This CDR3 has 13 residues. Germline CDR1 is KGHDR and CDR2 is SFDVKD. Unmatched junction bases numbered 3, after V lost 10 bases and J lost 2 bases. CDR3 sequence (DNA): TGTGCCACGACAGGGGGTTCCACAGATACGCAGTATTTT. The encoded protein is CATTGGSTDTQYF.

The chain combines TRBV6-2 or TRBV6-3 with TRBJ2-5; 8 bases align to TRBD2. J was trimmed by 4 bases and V by 2 bases; bases with no gene match: 9. CDR1 and CDR2 (germline): MNHEY, SVGEGT. This CDR3 contains 16 residues. CDR3 sequence reads: CASSYPWRGDGETQYF. CDR3 in DNA: TGTGCCAGCAGTTACCCGTGGCGGGGGGATGGAGAGACCCAGTACTTC.

This clone has only one observation. The rearrangement uses TRBV6-5 and TRBJ2-5, with 7 nucleotides matching TRBD1. This CDR3 has 13 amino acids. Germline V lookup: CDR1 MNHEY, CDR2 SVGAGI. Trimming took 10 bases from V and 1 from J; bases not matched to a gene: 6. CDR3 DNA sequence: TGTGCCACTTACTCAGGGGGCCAAGAGACCCAGTACTTC. Its protein is CATYSGGQETQYF.